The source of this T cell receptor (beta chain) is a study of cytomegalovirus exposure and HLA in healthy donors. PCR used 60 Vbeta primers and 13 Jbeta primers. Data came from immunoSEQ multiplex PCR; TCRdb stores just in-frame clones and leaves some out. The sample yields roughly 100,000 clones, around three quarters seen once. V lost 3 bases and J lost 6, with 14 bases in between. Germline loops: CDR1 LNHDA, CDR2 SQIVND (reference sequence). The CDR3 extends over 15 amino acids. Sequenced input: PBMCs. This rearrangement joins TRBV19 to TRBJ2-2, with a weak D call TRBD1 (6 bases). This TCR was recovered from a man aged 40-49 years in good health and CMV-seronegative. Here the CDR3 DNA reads TGTGCCAGTAGTATCCAACAGGGTAATGCCGGGGAGCTGTTTTTT. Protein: CASSIQQGNAGELFF.